This record covers a single T cell receptor (beta chain). The CDR3 covers 16 residues. V shed 3 bases, J shed 2 bases, and the junction held 4 bases outside the gene matches. Germline assignment: CDR1 SGHTA and CDR2 FQGNSA. Measured with immunoSEQ multiplex PCR; TCRdb has only the in-frame clones, and not every one. This table has about 170,000 clones, around 90% appearing once. This entry comes from a study of blood T cell repertoires in COVID-19. Study in general: From the United States, Italy and Spain came samples of acute and convalescent COVID-19. From T cells, B-cell-depleted T cells, or PBMCs came the material, which was cDNA or gDNA.

Sequenced: peripheral blood. The V and J genes are TRBV7-2 and TRBJ2-1, with 10 bases fitting TRBD2. The TCR originated in a man aged 50-60 years who had recovered from COVID-19. CDR3 sequence reads: CASSFWTSGTYNEQFF. CDR3 nucleotides: TGTGCCAGCAGCTTTTGGACTAGCGGAACCTACAATGAGCAGTTCTTC. Full variable domain (rest looked up from reference TRBV7-2 and TRBJ2-1): GAGVSQSPSNKVTEKGKDVELRCDPISGHTALYWYRQSLGQGLEFLIYFQGNSAPDKSGLPSDRFSAERTGGSVSTLTIQRTQQEDSAVYLCASSFWTSGTYNEQFFGPGTRLTVL.